This TCR beta chain derives from a study of T-cell reconstitution after alpha-beta-depleted transplantation in children. It was with unique molecular identifiers that the TCRbeta library was prepared. TCRdb reprocessed the PCR reads via MiXCR and lists one record per CDR3 protein. The sample includes around 800,000 distinct CDR3 sequences, 15% to 20% of them seen just once. This clonotype has a handful of counts. Its antigen is as yet unknown. With 2 bases removed from V and 0 bases from J, the gap between germline ends came to 11 bases. The CDR3 length is 15 residues. Germline V lookup: CDR1 LNHNV, CDR2 YYDKDF (reference sequence). Whole-study results and caveats: Newly produced T cells mostly accounted for T-cell counts and diversity one year post-transplant.

Source: PBMCs, mostly from graft donor cells, taken 360 days after TCRalphabeta/CD19-depleted stem cell transplant. This chain connects TRBV15 to TRBJ2-7; weak D call: TRBD2 (6 bases). The source is a male patient aged 5 to 17 who had a stem cell transplant for acute lymphoblastic leukemia, so the T cells may come from the graft donor. CDR3 sequence: CATSRLALSSYEQYF. As DNA, the CDR3 is TGTGCCACCAGCAGACTAGCGCTATCCTCCTACGAGCAGTACTTC.